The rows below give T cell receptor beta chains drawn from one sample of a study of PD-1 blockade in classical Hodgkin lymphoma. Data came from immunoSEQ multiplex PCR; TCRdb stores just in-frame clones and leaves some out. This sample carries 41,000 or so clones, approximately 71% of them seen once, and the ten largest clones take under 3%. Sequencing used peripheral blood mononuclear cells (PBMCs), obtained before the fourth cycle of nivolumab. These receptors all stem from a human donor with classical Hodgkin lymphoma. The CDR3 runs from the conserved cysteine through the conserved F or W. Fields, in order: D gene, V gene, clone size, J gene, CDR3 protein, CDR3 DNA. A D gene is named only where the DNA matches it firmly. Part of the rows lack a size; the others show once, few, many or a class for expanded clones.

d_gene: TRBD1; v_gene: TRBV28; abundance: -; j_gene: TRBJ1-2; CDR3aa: CASSPPGQDYGYTF; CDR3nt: TGTGCCAGCAGCCCCCCGGGACAGGACTATGGCTACACCTTC
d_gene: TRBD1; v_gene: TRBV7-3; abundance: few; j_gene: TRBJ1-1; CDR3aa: CASSPRDRPLGMNTEAFF; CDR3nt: TGTGCCAGCAGCCCGAGGGACAGACCTCTCGGGATGAACACTGAAGCTTTCTTT
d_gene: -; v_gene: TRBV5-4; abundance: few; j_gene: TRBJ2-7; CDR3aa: CASSLVSATEQYF; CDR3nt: TGTGCCAGCAGCTTGGTGTCGGCTACGGAGCAGTACTTC
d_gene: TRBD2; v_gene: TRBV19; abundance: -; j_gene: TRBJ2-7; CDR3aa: CASRLAGADYEQYF; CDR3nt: TGTGCCAGTAGATTAGCGGGGGCCGACTACGAGCAGTACTTC
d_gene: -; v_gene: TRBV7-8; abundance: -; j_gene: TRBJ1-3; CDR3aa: CASSLAGTTGNTIYF; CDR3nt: TGTGCCAGCAGCTTAGCCGGGACAACTGGAAACACCATATATTTT
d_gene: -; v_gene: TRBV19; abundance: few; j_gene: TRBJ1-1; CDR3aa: CASSPTGQSLGTEAFF; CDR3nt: TGTGCCAGTAGTCCAACAGGACAGTCGTTAGGCACTGAAGCTTTCTTT
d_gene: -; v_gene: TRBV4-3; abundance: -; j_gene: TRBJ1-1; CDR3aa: CASSRVRTHTEAFF; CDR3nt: TGCGCCAGCAGCCGGGTTAGGACCCACACTGAAGCTTTCTTT
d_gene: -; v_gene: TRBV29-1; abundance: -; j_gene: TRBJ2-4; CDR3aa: CSVTVPTNIQYF; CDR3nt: TGCAGCGTGACAGTCCCCACAAACATTCAGTACTTC
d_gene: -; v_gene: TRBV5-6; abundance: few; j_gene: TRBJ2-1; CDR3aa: CASSLRSSGEQFF; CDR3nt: TGTGCCAGCAGCTTGAGATCCAGCGGTGAGCAGTTCTTC
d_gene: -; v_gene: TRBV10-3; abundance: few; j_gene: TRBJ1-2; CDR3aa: CAISGDPQGRRGYTF; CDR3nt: TGTGCCATCAGTGGGGACCCACAGGGTCGGCGTGGCTACACCTTC
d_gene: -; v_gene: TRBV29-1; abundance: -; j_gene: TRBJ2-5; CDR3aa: CSVMLLVDQRTQYF; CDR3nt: TGCAGCGTGATGTTATTAGTGGACCAAAGGACCCAGTACTTC
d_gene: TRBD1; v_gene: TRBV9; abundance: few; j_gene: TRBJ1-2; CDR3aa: CASSVGTGDSYGYTF; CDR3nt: TGTGCCAGCAGCGTAGGGACAGGGGACTCCTATGGCTACACCTTC
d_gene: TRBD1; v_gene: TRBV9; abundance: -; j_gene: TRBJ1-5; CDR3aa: CASSAGQGTQPQHF; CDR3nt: TGTGCCAGCAGCGCAGGACAGGGGACTCAGCCCCAGCATTTT
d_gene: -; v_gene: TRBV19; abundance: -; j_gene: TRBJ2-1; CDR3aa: CATRWSLGGEQFF; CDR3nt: TGTGCCACCCGGTGGTCCCTGGGAGGTGAGCAGTTCTTC
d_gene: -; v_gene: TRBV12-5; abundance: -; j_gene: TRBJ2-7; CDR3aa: CASGPQSYYEQYF; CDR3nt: TGTGCTAGTGGTCCCCAGAGTTACTACGAGCAGTACTTC
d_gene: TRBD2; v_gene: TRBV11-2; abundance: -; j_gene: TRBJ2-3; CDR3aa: CASNLLAGVTSTDTQYF; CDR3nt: TGTGCCAGCAATTTACTAGCGGGGGTAACTAGCACAGATACGCAGTATTTT
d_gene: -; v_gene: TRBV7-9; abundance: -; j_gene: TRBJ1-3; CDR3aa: CASSLGTDSGNTIYF; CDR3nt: TGTGCCAGCAGCTTAGGGACAGACTCTGGAAACACCATATATTTT
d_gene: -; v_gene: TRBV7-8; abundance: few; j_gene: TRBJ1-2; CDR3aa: CASSFSSPPGGAHGYTF; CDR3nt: TGTGCCAGCAGCTTTAGTTCCCCCCCGGGGGGGGCGCATGGCTACACCTTC
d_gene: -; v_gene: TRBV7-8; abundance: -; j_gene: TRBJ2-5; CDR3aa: CASSLRRRGETQYF; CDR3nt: -
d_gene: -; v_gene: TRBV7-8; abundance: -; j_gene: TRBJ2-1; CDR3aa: CASSPLVLGQSYNEQFF; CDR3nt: TGTGCCAGCAGCCCGCTGGTTCTTGGACAGAGTTACAATGAGCAGTTCTTC
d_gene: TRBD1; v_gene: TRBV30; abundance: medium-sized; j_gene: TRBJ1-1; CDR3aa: CAWSVQGANTEAFF; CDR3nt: TGTGCCTGGAGTGTACAGGGGGCGAACACTGAAGCTTTCTTT
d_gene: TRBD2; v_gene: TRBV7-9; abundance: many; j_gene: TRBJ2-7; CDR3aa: CASSSTSGSYEQYF; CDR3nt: TGTGCCAGCAGCTCGACTAGCGGTTCCTACGAGCAGTACTTC
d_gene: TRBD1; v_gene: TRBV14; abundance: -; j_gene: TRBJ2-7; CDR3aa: CASSHTGGRDEQYF; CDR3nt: TGTGCCAGCAGCCACACAGGGGGCAGGGACGAGCAGTACTTC
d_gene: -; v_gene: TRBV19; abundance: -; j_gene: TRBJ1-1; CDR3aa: CASSPTQQGNTEAFF; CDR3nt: TGTGCCAGTAGTCCGACGCAACAGGGGAACACTGAAGCTTTCTTT
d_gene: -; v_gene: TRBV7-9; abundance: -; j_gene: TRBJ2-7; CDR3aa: CASSLAMDYEQYF; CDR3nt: TGTGCCAGCAGCTTAGCGATGGATTACGAGCAGTACTTC
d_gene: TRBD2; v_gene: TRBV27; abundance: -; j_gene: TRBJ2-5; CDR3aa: CASSSDSGGAFRGETQYF; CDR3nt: TGTGCCAGCAGTTCAGATAGCGGGGGGGCCTTTAGGGGAGAGACCCAGTACTTC
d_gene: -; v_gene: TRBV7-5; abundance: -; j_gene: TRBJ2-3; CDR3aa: CARSLKEGSGRCTDTQYF; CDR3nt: TGTGCCAGAAGCTTAAAGGAAGGTAGCGGTAGGTGCACAGATACGCAGTATTTT
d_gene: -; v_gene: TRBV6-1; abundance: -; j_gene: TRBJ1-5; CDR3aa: CASSETWDQPQHF; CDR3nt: TGTGCCAGCAGTGAAACTTGGGATCAGCCCCAGCATTTT
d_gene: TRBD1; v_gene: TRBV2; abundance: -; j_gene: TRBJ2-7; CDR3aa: CASKFLGTGVGYEQYF; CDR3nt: TGTGCCAGCAAGTTTTTAGGGACAGGGGTAGGCTACGAGCAGTACTTC